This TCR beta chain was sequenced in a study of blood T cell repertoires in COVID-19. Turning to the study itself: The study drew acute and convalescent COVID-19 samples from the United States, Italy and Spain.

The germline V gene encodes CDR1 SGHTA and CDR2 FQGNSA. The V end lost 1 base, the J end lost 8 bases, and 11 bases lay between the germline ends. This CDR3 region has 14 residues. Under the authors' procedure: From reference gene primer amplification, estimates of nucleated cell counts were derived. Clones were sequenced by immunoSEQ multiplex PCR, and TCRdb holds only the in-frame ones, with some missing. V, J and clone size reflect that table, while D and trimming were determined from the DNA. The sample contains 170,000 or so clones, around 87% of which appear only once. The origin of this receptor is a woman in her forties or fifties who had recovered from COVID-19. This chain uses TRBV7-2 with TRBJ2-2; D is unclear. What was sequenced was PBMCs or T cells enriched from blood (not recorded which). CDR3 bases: TGTGCCAGCAGCTTAGTTGGCAATCTGGGGGAGCTGTTTTTT. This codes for CASSLVGNLGELFF.